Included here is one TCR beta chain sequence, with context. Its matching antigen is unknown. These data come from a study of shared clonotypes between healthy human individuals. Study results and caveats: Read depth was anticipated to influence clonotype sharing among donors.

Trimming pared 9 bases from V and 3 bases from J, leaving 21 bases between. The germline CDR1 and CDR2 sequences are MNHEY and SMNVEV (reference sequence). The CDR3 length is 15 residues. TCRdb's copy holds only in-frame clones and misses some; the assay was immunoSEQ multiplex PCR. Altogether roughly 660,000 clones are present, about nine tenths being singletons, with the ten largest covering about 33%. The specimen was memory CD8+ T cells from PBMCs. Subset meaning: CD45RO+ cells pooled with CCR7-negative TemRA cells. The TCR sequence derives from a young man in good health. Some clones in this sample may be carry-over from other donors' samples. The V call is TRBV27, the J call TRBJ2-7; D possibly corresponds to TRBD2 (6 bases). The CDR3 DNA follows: TGTGCCAGTAACGGCGGGGCCGCCCCCTACTACGAGCAGTACTTC. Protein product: CASNGGAAPYYEQYF.